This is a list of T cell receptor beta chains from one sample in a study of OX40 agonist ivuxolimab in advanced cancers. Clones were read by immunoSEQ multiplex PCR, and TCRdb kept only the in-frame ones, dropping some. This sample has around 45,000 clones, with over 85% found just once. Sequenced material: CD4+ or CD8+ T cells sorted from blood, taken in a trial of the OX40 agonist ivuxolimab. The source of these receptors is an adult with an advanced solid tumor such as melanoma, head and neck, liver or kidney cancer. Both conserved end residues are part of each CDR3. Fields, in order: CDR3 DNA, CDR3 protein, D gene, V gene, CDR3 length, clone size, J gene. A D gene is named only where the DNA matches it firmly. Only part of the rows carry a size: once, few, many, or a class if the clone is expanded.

DNA: TGTGCCAGCAGTGTCCGGGACTATCGCTACAATGAGCAGTTCTTC
CDR3: CASSVRDYRYNEQFF
D: TRBD2
V: TRBV6-1
length: 15
size: .
J: TRBJ2-1

DNA: TGCGCCAGCACTTGGACAGCCTCCTACGAGCAGTACTTC
CDR3: CASTWTASYEQYF
D: .
V: TRBV10-2
length: 13
size: .
J: TRBJ2-7

DNA: TGTGCCAGCAGTTTAGCACAGGGGTCCAGCACAGATACGCAGTATTTT
CDR3: CASSLAQGSSTDTQYF
D: TRBD1
V: TRBV28
length: 16
size: once
J: TRBJ2-3

DNA: TGTGCCAGTAGTATTAAGGATCCTAGGTGGGCCGGGGAGCTGTTTTTT
CDR3: CASSIKDPRWAGELFF
D: .
V: TRBV19
length: 16
size: .
J: TRBJ2-2

DNA: TGTGCCAGCAGCGCACAGGGGCTCCGTGGGGCTTTCTTT
CDR3: CASSAQGLRGAFF
D: TRBD1
V: TRBV6-1
length: 13
size: .
J: TRBJ1-1

DNA: TGTGCCAGCAGCCAAGTATGGGACAGGGCGGGCGAGACCCAGTACTTC
CDR3: CASSQVWDRAGETQYF
D: TRBD1
V: TRBV14
length: 16
size: once
J: TRBJ2-5

DNA: TGTGCCAGCAGTTATCGCGATGAGCAGTTCTTC
CDR3: CASSYRDEQFF
D: .
V: TRBV6-1
length: 11
size: .
J: TRBJ2-1

DNA: TGTGCCAGCCAGGGGAGCACAGATACGCAGTATTTT
CDR3: CASQGSTDTQYF
D: .
V: TRBV13
length: 12
size: .
J: TRBJ2-3

DNA: TGTGCCAGCAGTTTATCTGGGGAAGCCACCGCCTACGAGCAGTACTTC
CDR3: CASSLSGEATAYEQYF
D: .
V: TRBV27
length: 16
size: .
J: TRBJ2-7

DNA: TGCAGCGTTGGGACTAGCGGGGACCCCACCGGGGAGCTGTTTTTT
CDR3: CSVGTSGDPTGELFF
D: TRBD2
V: TRBV29-1
length: 15
size: .
J: TRBJ2-2

DNA: TGTGCCAGCAGCCGCTACTCCCTGAACACTGAAGCTTTCTTT
CDR3: CASSRYSLNTEAFF
D: .
V: TRBV14
length: 14
size: .
J: TRBJ1-1

DNA: TGTGCCAGCAGCTATGGGACAGGGAGATTAAACACTGAAGCTTTCTTT
CDR3: CASSYGTGRLNTEAFF
D: TRBD1
V: TRBV28
length: 16
size: .
J: TRBJ1-1

DNA: TGTGCCAGCAGCGGGGCTTTCGTCTCCTACGAGCAGTACTTC
CDR3: CASSGAFVSYEQYF
D: .
V: TRBV11-2
length: 14
size: .
J: TRBJ2-7

DNA: TGTGCCAGCAGCGTAGTTCCGACTAGGGCGGGTGGGGCCAACGTCCTGACTTTC
CDR3: CASSVVPTRAGGANVLTF
D: .
V: TRBV9
length: 18
size: medium-sized
J: TRBJ2-6

DNA: TGTGCCAGCAGTTTATCATCAGGGCTGCCCCAGCATTTT
CDR3: CASSLSSGLPQHF
D: .
V: TRBV27
length: 13
size: .
J: TRBJ1-5

DNA: TGTGCCAGCAGACATGGACAGGGCTCTGAAGCTTTCTTT
CDR3: CASRHGQGSEAFF
D: TRBD1
V: TRBV6-5
length: 13
size: .
J: TRBJ1-1

DNA: TGCGCCAGCAGAACACAGGCATTAATGGATGGCTACACCTTC
CDR3: CASRTQALMDGYTF
D: .
V: TRBV5-1
length: 14
size: .
J: TRBJ1-2

DNA: TGTGCCAGCAGCCTACAGGGGAATCAGCCCCAGCATTTT
CDR3: CASSLQGNQPQHF
D: TRBD1
V: TRBV5-6
length: 13
size: .
J: TRBJ1-5

DNA: TGTGCCAGCAGTTCCCCGATGGGTTGGGATGAAAAACTGTTTTTT
CDR3: CASSSPMGWDEKLFF
D: .
V: TRBV6-6
length: 15
size: .
J: TRBJ1-4

DNA: TGTGCCGTAGGCCCTGCTAGCGATGAGCAGTTCTTC
CDR3: CAVGPASDEQFF
D: .
V: TRBV10-3
length: 12
size: .
J: TRBJ2-1

DNA: TGTGCCAGCAGCCTACATGGACAGCTCTCTGGGGCCAACGTCCTGACTTTC
CDR3: CASSLHGQLSGANVLTF
D: .
V: TRBV7-3
length: 17
size: .
J: TRBJ2-6

DNA: TGTGCCACCAGGCGGGGCGCCGGCACCGGGGAGCTGTTTTTT
CDR3: CATRRGAGTGELFF
D: .
V: TRBV27
length: 14
size: few
J: TRBJ2-2

DNA: TGTGCCAGTAGTACACTAGCGGGGGCCTACAATGAGCAGTTCTTC
CDR3: CASSTLAGAYNEQFF
D: TRBD2
V: TRBV19
length: 15
size: .
J: TRBJ2-1

DNA: TGTGCCAGCAGCTCGACAGGGTTCTACGAGCAGTACTTC
CDR3: CASSSTGFYEQYF
D: TRBD1
V: TRBV7-9
length: 13
size: .
J: TRBJ2-7

DNA: TGTGCCAGCAGCCAAGATTGGAGCTTAAGCAATGAGCAGTTCTTC
CDR3: CASSQDWSLSNEQFF
D: .
V: TRBV4-2
length: 15
size: .
J: TRBJ2-1

DNA: TGTGCCAGCAGCTTAGAAGGGGTGAAAACCTACGAGCAGTACTTC
CDR3: CASSLEGVKTYEQYF
D: .
V: TRBV7-2
length: 15
size: few
J: TRBJ2-7

DNA: TGTGCCAGCAGTTTACGGACTCACTATGGCTACACCTTC
CDR3: CASSLRTHYGYTF
D: .
V: TRBV28
length: 13
size: .
J: TRBJ1-2

DNA: TGTGCCAGCAGCGTAGAATGGAATGAGCAGTTCTTC
CDR3: CASSVEWNEQFF
D: .
V: TRBV9
length: 12
size: once
J: TRBJ2-1

DNA: TGTGCCAGCAGCTTGGGAAAGGCTGAGCAGTTCTTC
CDR3: CASSLGKAEQFF
D: .
V: TRBV5-4
length: 12
size: .
J: TRBJ2-1

DNA: TGTGCCAGCAGCGCAATTGGGGTTAACTATGGCTACACCTTC
CDR3: CASSAIGVNYGYTF
D: .
V: TRBV7-9
length: 14
size: .
J: TRBJ1-2

DNA: TGCGCCAGCAGCCAAGAATTGAGTGGCTATGGCTACACCTTC
CDR3: CASSQELSGYGYTF
D: .
V: TRBV4-1
length: 14
size: .
J: TRBJ1-2

DNA: TGTGCCAGCGGAGGAGGGACAGTCAATCAGCCCCAGCATTTT
CDR3: CASGGGTVNQPQHF
D: TRBD1
V: TRBV2
length: 14
size: .
J: TRBJ1-5

DNA: TGTGCCAGCAGCTTAATCGCTCCTGGGACGTCTGGCGGCTACACCTTC
CDR3: CASSLIAPGTSGGYTF
D: .
V: TRBV7-8
length: 16
size: .
J: TRBJ1-2

DNA: TGTGCCAGCAGTGAAGACAGTTCTAATGAAAAACTGTTTTTT
CDR3: CASSEDSSNEKLFF
D: .
V: TRBV2
length: 14
size: .
J: TRBJ1-4

DNA: TGTGCCAGCAAAGTCGTCGGGACAGGACACACCGGGGAGCTGTTTTTT
CDR3: CASKVVGTGHTGELFF
D: TRBD1
V: TRBV27
length: 16
size: .
J: TRBJ2-2

DNA: TGTGCCAGCAGTTTCTTAGCGGGAGGTCCAGATACGCAGTATTTT
CDR3: CASSFLAGGPDTQYF
D: TRBD2
V: TRBV27
length: 15
size: .
J: TRBJ2-3

DNA: TGTGCCAGTAGTATACCCGTTCAGCCCCAGCATTTT
CDR3: CASSIPVQPQHF
D: .
V: TRBV19
length: 12
size: .
J: TRBJ1-5

DNA: TGTGCCAGCAGTTTATCGAATGAGAATGAGCAGTTCTTC
CDR3: CASSLSNENEQFF
D: .
V: TRBV27
length: 13
size: .
J: TRBJ2-1

DNA: TGCACCAGCAGCCCGACAGGGGGCGCTGTCTATGGCTACACCTTC
CDR3: CTSSPTGGAVYGYTF
D: .
V: TRBV1
length: 15
size: .
J: TRBJ1-2

DNA: TGTGCCAGCAGCCCCGCAGCGGATACGCAGTATTTT
CDR3: CASSPAADTQYF
D: .
V: TRBV6-6
length: 12
size: .
J: TRBJ2-3

DNA: TGTGCCAGCAGCTTAGGACTCGGGTTGGGGACCCAGTACTTC
CDR3: CASSLGLGLGTQYF
D: .
V: TRBV7-9
length: 14
size: .
J: TRBJ2-5

DNA: TGCAGCGCACACGGGACAAGCTCCTACGAGCAGTACTTC
CDR3: CSAHGTSSYEQYF
D: .
V: TRBV29-1
length: 13
size: .
J: TRBJ2-7

DNA: TGTGCCAGCAGGGGACAGGGGCAAGAGACCCAGTACTTC
CDR3: CASRGQGQETQYF
D: TRBD1
V: TRBV9
length: 13
size: .
J: TRBJ2-5

DNA: TGTGCCAGCAGCTTCTTTATCGGGGACTACAATGAGCAGTTCTTC
CDR3: CASSFFIGDYNEQFF
D: .
V: TRBV5-5
length: 15
size: .
J: TRBJ2-1

DNA: TGCGCCAGCAGCCAAGCTAGCGGGGCGAGCTCCTACAATGAGCAGTTCTTC
CDR3: CASSQASGASSYNEQFF
D: TRBD2
V: TRBV4-1
length: 17
size: .
J: TRBJ2-1

DNA: TGCGCCAGCAGTCAGACAGTTCGTGAAGCTTTCTTT
CDR3: CASSQTVREAFF
D: .
V: TRBV10-2
length: 12
size: .
J: TRBJ1-1

DNA: TGTGCCAGCAGTTTAGTTTTCGGAGCGGCGGCTTCCTACGAGCAGTACTTC
CDR3: CASSLVFGAAASYEQYF
D: .
V: TRBV27
length: 17
size: .
J: TRBJ2-7

DNA: TGTGCCAGCAGTATCAATAGCGGGGGGAGCACAGATACGCAGTATTTT
CDR3: CASSINSGGSTDTQYF
D: TRBD2
V: TRBV28
length: 16
size: few
J: TRBJ2-3

DNA: TGTGCCAGCTCCCCGTGGACTAGCGGGGATTACAATGAGCAGTTCTTC
CDR3: CASSPWTSGDYNEQFF
D: TRBD2
V: TRBV18
length: 16
size: .
J: TRBJ2-1

DNA: TGTGCCAGCAGCCTTAATGAGCAGTTCTTC
CDR3: CASSLNEQFF
D: .
V: TRBV2
length: 10
size: .
J: TRBJ2-1

DNA: TGTGCCAGCAGCTTAGTATCGGGAATCCAAGAGACCCAGTACTTC
CDR3: CASSLVSGIQETQYF
D: .
V: TRBV11-3
length: 15
size: .
J: TRBJ2-5

DNA: TGCGCCAGCACCAAACGTAAAGGATCAGGTGAGAACACCGGGGAGCTGTTTTTT
CDR3: CASTKRKGSGENTGELFF
D: .
V: TRBV23-1
length: 18
size: .
J: TRBJ2-2

DNA: TGTGCCAGCGGGGGGGCGCTATACAATGAGCAGTTCTTC
CDR3: CASGGALYNEQFF
D: .
V: TRBV6-5
length: 13
size: .
J: TRBJ2-1

DNA: TGCGCCAGCAGAAACTCGGGCGAGCAGTACTTC
CDR3: CASRNSGEQYF
D: .
V: TRBV5-1
length: 11
size: few
J: TRBJ2-7

DNA: TGTGCCAGCAGCGGAGGGGACAGGAGGACCTACGAGCAGTACTTC
CDR3: CASSGGDRRTYEQYF
D: TRBD1
V: TRBV13
length: 15
size: .
J: TRBJ2-7

DNA: TGCGCCAGCAGCCTCAGCACCCCCGGGGGGGCCAGGACTGAAGCTTTCTTT
CDR3: CASSLSTPGGARTEAFF
D: .
V: TRBV4-1
length: 17
size: .
J: TRBJ1-1

DNA: TGTGCCAGCAGTCTGACAGGGGGCGCTCTTGCCGAAGGGGGCACTGAAGCTTTCTTT
CDR3: CASSLTGGALAEGGTEAFF
D: TRBD1
V: TRBV27
length: 19
size: .
J: TRBJ1-1

DNA: TGCGCCAGCAGCCAAGACCCCGGCCTTGAGAACACTGAAGCTTTCTTT
CDR3: CASSQDPGLENTEAFF
D: .
V: TRBV4-1
length: 16
size: .
J: TRBJ1-1

DNA: TGTGCCAGCAGCTTAGCCGGGACCGGGGAAATGAACACTGAAGCTTTCTTT
CDR3: CASSLAGTGEMNTEAFF
D: .
V: TRBV7-8
length: 17
size: .
J: TRBJ1-1

DNA: TGTGCCAGCAGCTTAAGAGCCGGCTCCTACAATGAGCAGTTCTTC
CDR3: CASSLRAGSYNEQFF
D: .
V: TRBV9
length: 15
size: .
J: TRBJ2-1